The 2 T cell receptor beta chains presented below share a single source sample, sequenced in a study of neurological immune-mediated disorders (dated 2019 in TCRdb). The method was 5' RACE. These reads were obtained on an Illumina HiSeq 2500. The raw public reads went through TCRdb reprocessing: fastp at Q25, MiXCR clone calling, in-frame beta chains kept. Rows merge per CDR3 protein into single entries with the most common DNA and genes. Present in this sample are 75,000 to 80,000 distinct CDR3 sequences, less than 5.5% of which were seen just once. Roughly 2.4% of the sample goes to the ten largest clones. Sequenced sample: PBMCs. All receptors derive from a woman aged 25 to 45 with multiple sclerosis.

There are many counts of this clonotype. The chain links TRBV15 to TRBJ2-6; TRBD1 is a possible D gene (6 bases). V was trimmed by 2 bases and J by 1 base, leaving 15 bases between them. The CDR3 is made up of 18 amino acids. Germline lookup yields CDR1 LNHNV and CDR2 YYDKDF (reference sequence). For the CDR3, the DNA is TGTGCCACCAGCAGACCTTCGAGGGGGTTTTCTGGGGCCAACGTCCTGACTTTC. This gives the protein CATSRPSRGFSGANVLTF.

This clonotype was seen at least ten times. The chain uses TRBV5-1 and TRBJ1-4; the D gene is possibly TRBD1 (6 bases). In germline, CDR1 is SGHRS, CDR2 YFSETQ. The CDR3 length is 15 residues. Deletions cut 4 bases from V and 7 bases from J, with 17 bases between. This chain's CDR3 is CASSTRQAASEKLFF. CDR3 bases: TGCGCCAGCAGCACCAGACAGGCCGCGTCTGAAAAACTGTTTTTT.